These 31 T cell receptor beta chains were sequenced from one sample in a study of blood T cell repertoires in COVID-19. Assay used: immunoSEQ multiplex PCR; TCRdb lists only in-frame clones, some missing. Found here are fewer than 300,000 clones, roughly 84% of them singletons; the top ten hold 0.87%. Sequencing input: peripheral blood. All receptors derive from a human donor with COVID-19, enrolled during active disease. The donor label of this sample is uncertain.

This chain connects TRBV19 to TRBJ2-5; TRBD1 aligns across 11 bases. Germline V gene lookup returns CDR1 LNHDA and CDR2 SQIVND (reference sequence). J was trimmed by 5 bases and V by 5 bases; bases with no gene match: 10. The CDR3 runs 16 residues. For the CDR3, the DNA is TGTGCCAGTAGTCCTTCCGGACAGGGGGCCGATGAGACCCAGTACTTC. It translates to CASSPSGQGADETQYF.

The rearrangement joins TRBV30 to TRBJ2-1; TRBD1 matches at 8 bases. J was trimmed by 7 bases and V by 1 base; bases with no gene match: 9. Germline CDR1 GTSNPN, CDR2 SVGIG (reference sequence). This CDR3 region has 15 residues. CDR3 DNA sequence: TGTGCCTGGAGTGGAGGACCTACAGGGGGGAATGAGCAGTTCTTC. The encoded protein is CAWSGGPTGGNEQFF.

The J gene is TRBJ1-1, the V gene TRBV7-2; D is possibly TRBD1 (5 bases). The CDR3 length is 16 residues. V dropped 5 bases and J dropped 0 bases, with 16 bases sitting between them. Per germline, CDR1 SGHTA and CDR2 FQGNSA. The CDR3 sequence is CASSRRGEGVNTEAFF. CDR3 sequence (DNA): TGTGCCAGCAGCCGCCGAGGGGAGGGAGTGAACACTGAAGCTTTCTTT.

The gene calls are TRBV7-2 and TRBJ1-1, with D tentatively TRBD1 (5 bases). Germline lookup yields CDR1 SGHTA and CDR2 FQGNSA. This CDR3 has 16 residues. V was cut by 4 bases and J by 4 bases, with 19 bases left in between. CDR3 loop: CASSSQLGSGRTEAFF. The CDR3, as DNA: TGTGCCAGCAGCTCACAGTTGGGATCAGGGCGCACTGAAGCTTTCTTT.

The V call is TRBV9, the J call TRBJ2-3, with TRBD2 matching over 14 bases. This CDR3 spans 19 amino acids. Per the germline V gene, CDR1 is SGDLS and CDR2 is YYNGEE. The V gene end was trimmed by 0 bases and the J gene end by 3 bases; junction bases not matched to a gene: 9. The CDR3 sequence is CASSVGSGLAGVGTDTQYF. For the CDR3, the DNA is TGTGCCAGCAGCGTAGGTTCGGGACTAGCGGGAGTGGGAACAGATACGCAGTATTTT.

This sequence joins TRBV6-1 and TRBJ1-2, with D maybe TRBD1 (5 bases). The CDR3 has 13 residues. CDR1 is MNHNS, CDR2 SASEGT, per germline. Trimming cost V 1 base and J 7 bases, with 10 bases left between them. CDR3 nucleotides: TGTGCCAGCAGTGAAGGGAGGGGCGGTGGCTACACCTTC. This gives the protein CASSEGRGGGYTF.

The rearrangement uses TRBV7-8 and TRBJ1-5; the match to TRBD1 covers 10 bases. J lost 5 bases, V lost 1 base, and 11 bases had no gene match. The germline V gene has CDR1 SGHVS and CDR2 FQNEAQ. CDR3 size: 18 residues. CDR3 loop: CASSLERGRDRGDQPQHF. CDR3 in DNA: TGTGCCAGCAGCTTAGAAAGGGGCCGGGACAGGGGAGATCAGCCCCAGCATTTT.

This clone appeared once. The chain links TRBV5-6 to TRBJ2-7, with 7 bases identical to TRBD1. Trimming cost V 5 bases and J 2 bases; bases outside gene matches: 10. Germline V gives CDR1 SGHDT, CDR2 YYEEEE. This CDR3 region has 15 residues. As DNA, the CDR3 is TGTGCCAGCAGTTTCGACAGGGCCGAGGCCTACGAGCAGTACTTC. This sequence encodes CASSFDRAEAYEQYF.

This sequence joins TRBV28 and TRBJ2-7; 8 positions agree with TRBD1. Trimming removed 7 bases from V and 6 bases from J; junction bases left unmatched: 17. Per the germline V gene, CDR1 is MDHEN and CDR2 is SYDVKM. This CDR3 contains 16 residues. The CDR3, as DNA: TGTGCCAGCATTATAGGACAGGGTAAGGGAATAGGCGAGCAGTACTTC. It yields the protein CASIIGQGKGIGEQYF.

The chain uses TRBV6-5 and TRBJ1-5, with D unclear. V was trimmed by 5 bases and J by 5 bases, leaving 16 bases between them. CDR3 length: 15 amino acids. Germline assignment: CDR1 MNHEY and CDR2 SVGAGI. In nucleotides, the CDR3 is TGTGCCAGCAGTAACCAGCCCGACGGGTATCAGCCCCAGCATTTT. Translating it yields CASSNQPDGYQPQHF.

DNA of the CDR3: TGTGCCAGCAGTCTTACAGGTGGAGGAAACACCATATATTTT. It yields the protein CASSLTGGGNTIYF. The chain has TRBV5-8 and TRBJ1-3, with D possibly TRBD1 on 5 matching bases. The V gene lost 5 bases and the J gene lost 4 bases, with 13 bases spanning the gap. The CDR3 totals 14 residues. The germline CDR1 and CDR2 sequences are SGHTS and YDEGEE.

This clone has just one count. The CDR3 sequence is CASTSPMTRGDYGYTF. The CDR3 DNA is TGTGCCAGCACCAGCCCGATGACCCGGGGGGACTATGGCTACACCTTC. J is TRBJ1-2 and V is TRBV5-4, with D maybe TRBD1 (5 bases). In germline, CDR1 is SGHNT, CDR2 YYREEE (reference sequence). This CDR3 region has 16 residues. Trimming removed 6 bases at V and 3 bases at J, with 21 bases between.

This clone was seen a single time. The chain couples TRBV3-1 (or the pseudogene TRBV3-2) to TRBJ1-3, with D perhaps matching TRBD1 (5 bases). With 6 bases removed from V and 0 bases from J, the gap between germline ends came to 12 bases. CDR1 and CDR2 from the germline V gene are LGHDT and YNNKEL (reference sequence). CDR3 size: 15 residues. As DNA, the CDR3 is TGTGCCAGCAGGGGGGGTGTGGGCTCTGGAAACACCATATATTTT. Encoded protein: CASRGGVGSGNTIYF.

Worth noting for this clone: The DNA is omitted, as the CDR3 cannot be located on it reliably, and the CDR3 follows TCRdb's listing. J is TRBJ2-7 and V is TRBV29-1; TRBD1 is taken as the D call from the table, unchecked against the DNA. Inclusive of both ends, the CDR3 amounts to 11 amino acids. CDR1 is SQVTM and CDR2 is ANQGSEA in the germline V gene. CDR3 in amino acids: CSVGAGTGTHF.

The chain is built from TRBV28 and TRBJ1-2; no definite D call. The CDR3 spans 13 residues. Per germline, CDR1 MDHEN and CDR2 SYDVKM. V gave up 4 bases and J gave up 0 bases, with 6 bases separating them. CDR3 region: CASSYQSNYGYTF. In DNA, the CDR3 is TGTGCCAGCAGTTACCAGTCTAACTATGGCTACACCTTC.

This clone was seen once. This rearrangement joins TRBV12-3 or TRBV12-4 to TRBJ2-1; the D gene is possibly TRBD2 (5 bases). The CDR3 contains 13 residues. V dropped 3 bases and J dropped 3 bases, with 6 bases sitting between them. In DNA, the CDR3 is TGTGCCAGCAGTTTTACTAGCTACAATGAGCAGTTCTTC. Translating gives CASSFTSYNEQFF.

This clone was found a few times. The chain links TRBV5-1 to TRBJ2-7, with 10 positions matching TRBD2. There are 14 residues in the CDR3. V lost 4 bases and J lost 2; bases outside the gene matches: 3. CDR1 is SGHRS and CDR2 is YFSETQ in the germline V gene. Written as DNA, the CDR3 is TGCGCCAGCAGCCCCACTAGCGGGGCCTACGAGCAGTACTTC. Translation: CASSPTSGAYEQYF.

The chain carries TRBV15 and TRBJ2-2, with 7 bases identical to TRBD2. Losses at the gene ends were 4 bases for V and 0 bases for J; bases not matched to a gene: 8. Germline CDR1 reads LNHNV; CDR2 reads YYDKDF (reference sequence). CDR3 length equals 17 residues. This chain's CDR3 is CATSTRGSGANTGELFF. The CDR3 DNA reads as TGTGCCACCAGCACTCGGGGGAGCGGGGCGAACACCGGGGAGCTGTTTTTT.

CDR3 in DNA: TGCGCCAGCAGCCCGGGGACAGGTAGAAACACTGAAGCTTTCTTT. Amino acids: CASSPGTGRNTEAFF. The gene calls are TRBV4-3 and TRBJ1-1; 8 nucleotides agree with TRBD1. Germline CDR1 and CDR2: LGHNA and YSLEER. The trim removed 4 bases at V and 2 bases at J, leaving 6 bases unmatched. This CDR3 spans 15 amino acids.

The chain combines TRBV2 with TRBJ1-1; maybe TRBD1 (5 bases). CDR3 length: 13 residues. Per germline, CDR1 SNHLY and CDR2 FYNNEI. V was cut by 5 bases and J by 4 bases, with 11 bases left in between. This chain's CDR3 is CASSSGTFTEAFF. CDR3 in DNA: TGTGCCAGCAGTTCCGGGACTTTCACTGAAGCTTTCTTT.

The rearrangement joins TRBV5-6 to TRBJ1-1; perhaps TRBD1 as D (5 bases). Per germline, CDR1 SGHDT and CDR2 YYEEEE. With 4 bases removed from V and 5 bases from J, the gap between germline ends came to 27 bases. The CDR3 contains 18 residues. CDR3 sequence reads: CASSRKRGRAIEGTEAFF. CDR3 coding DNA: TGTGCCAGCAGCAGAAAGCGGGGGAGGGCAATCGAAGGGACTGAAGCTTTCTTT.

This sequence joins TRBV19 and TRBJ2-3; tentatively, D is TRBD2 (6 bases). Germline lookup yields CDR1 LNHDA and CDR2 SQIVND (reference sequence). Deletions cut 3 bases from V and 6 bases from J, with 13 bases between. CDR3 size: 14 residues. The CDR3 nucleotides are TGTGCCAGTAGTATCGACGGGGCGGGGGATACGCAGTATTTT. It yields the protein CASSIDGAGDTQYF.

This clone was observed at least ten times. The chain is built from TRBV5-6 and TRBJ1-5; the D is unclear. Trimming cost V 2 bases and J 4 bases, with 13 bases left between them. The CDR3 length is 15 residues. CDR1 is SGHDT and CDR2 is YYEEEE in the germline V gene. The CDR3: CASSLAGILNQPQHF. The CDR3 DNA sequence: TGTGCCAGCAGCTTAGCGGGGATCCTTAATCAGCCCCAGCATTTT.

The chain employs TRBV18 and TRBJ1-1; no definite D call. V lost 6 bases, J lost 6 bases, and 17 bases lay in between. This CDR3 contains 14 residues. CDR1 is KGHSH, CDR2 LQKENI, per germline. In nucleotides, the CDR3 is TGTGCCAGCTCCCGCGTTGAGACTAGCTCTGAAGCTTTCTTT. Translating it yields CASSRVETSSEAFF.

The V and J genes are TRBV19 and TRBJ1-3, with TRBD1 as a possible D gene (6 bases). Trimming left V 1 base short and J 0 bases short, with 16 bases between. The germline V gene has CDR1 LNHDA and CDR2 SQIVND (reference sequence). This CDR3 has 18 residues. The CDR3 here is CASSIGAGTPYSGNTIYF. Written as DNA, the CDR3 is TGTGCCAGTAGTATAGGCGCCGGGACACCATACTCTGGAAACACCATATATTTT.

The rearrangement links TRBV27 to TRBJ2-4; D ambiguous. CDR3 length: 16 residues. CDR1 and CDR2 (germline): MNHEY, SMNVEV (reference sequence). Trimming took off 2 bases at V and 0 bases at J, with 11 bases between the two ends. CDR3 protein: CASSLAGLLAKNIQYF. The DNA for the CDR3 is TGTGCCAGCAGTTTAGCAGGTCTTCTAGCCAAAAACATTCAGTACTTC.

The chain is built from TRBV7-3 and TRBJ1-1; 10 nucleotides line up with TRBD1. The CDR3 sequence is 17 residues long. CDR1 and CDR2 (germline): SGHTA, FQGTGA. With 4 bases clipped from V and 4 bases from J, the junction kept 12 bases outside the gene matches. CDR3 bases: TGTGCCAGCAGCTCCGAGCGACAGGGGGCAGGGTCCACTGAAGCTTTCTTT. Amino acid sequence: CASSSERQGAGSTEAFF.

This chain connects TRBV19 to TRBJ2-5; 7 bases are a match to TRBD2. The CDR3 consists of 14 residues. The V gene's germline CDR1 is LNHDA and CDR2 SQIVND (reference sequence). Trimming cost V 5 bases and J 0 bases; bases outside gene matches: 3. The CDR3 coding sequence is TGTGCCAGTAGTGTACTAGCGAACCAAGAGACCCAGTACTTC. Translation: CASSVLANQETQYF.

The chain recombines TRBV19 with TRBJ1-2, with TRBD1 as a possible D gene (5 bases). The ends were cut back, 9 bases at V and 1 base at J, with 12 bases in the middle. Germline CDR1 and CDR2: LNHDA and SQIVND (reference sequence). The CDR3 is 13 amino acids. CDR3 loop: CASQDSLNYGYTF. In nucleotides, the CDR3 is TGTGCCAGCCAAGACAGCCTTAACTATGGCTACACCTTC.

The rearrangement uses TRBV19 and TRBJ1-5; 7 bases align to TRBD1. The CDR3 has 17 residues. Trimming took 6 bases from V and 5 from J; bases not matched to a gene: 16. Germline V lookup: CDR1 LNHDA, CDR2 SQIVND (reference sequence). The CDR3 protein is CASRFERGRGKDQPQHF. The CDR3 DNA sequence: TGTGCCAGTAGGTTCGAAAGGGGGCGCGGGAAAGATCAGCCCCAGCATTTT.

The chain uses TRBV2 and TRBJ2-1; 8 nucleotides align to TRBD2. Germline V gene data show CDR1 as SNHLY and CDR2 as FYNNEI. The V segment lost 4 bases and the J segment 7 bases; nucleotides outside the gene matches: 9. The CDR3 is 15 amino acids. The CDR3 bases are TGTGCCAGCAGTGTAATTATGGGACTAGTAAATGAGCAGTTCTTC. It is translated as CASSVIMGLVNEQFF.